What follows are 10 T cell receptor beta chains derived from one specimen sequenced in a study of blood T cells in healthy people across ages. For the second PCR, which ran for about 6 to 12 cycles, a sample-barcoded 5' primer and a J-beta primer mix were used. TCRdb redid the calling of the 5' RACE reads with MiXCR, one entry per CDR3 protein. The sample has around 800,000 distinct CDR3 sequences, under 45% seen once. The sequencing sample was made of blood. All receptors come from a man between 60 and 70 years old in good health.

The genes are TRBV6-2 or TRBV6-3 and TRBJ2-3; 8 bases are shared with TRBD1. J was trimmed by 5 bases and V by 8 bases; bases with no gene match: 6. Germline V gene data show CDR1 as MNHEY and CDR2 as SVGEGT. The CDR3 totals 13 residues. CDR3 sequence (DNA): TGTGCCAGCGAGGGACAGGAAATAGATACGCAGTATTTT. Translated: CASEGQEIDTQYF.

The CDR3 protein is CASSLAQWGDSGPREQYF. CDR3 nucleotides: TGTGCCAGCAGCTTGGCCCAATGGGGAGACAGCGGCCCCAGGGAGCAGTACTTC. The chain has TRBV5-4 and TRBJ2-7; D tentatively reads TRBD1 or TRBD2 (5 bases each). The V and J ends lost 0 bases and 7 bases respectively, with 26 bases between them. This CDR3 has 18 residues. Per germline, CDR1 SGHNT and CDR2 YYREEE (reference sequence). Based on the CDR3 plus reference TRBV5-4 and TRBJ2-7, the full variable domain is ETGVTQSPTHLIKTRGQQVTLRCSSQSGHNTVSWYQQALGQGPQFIFQYYREEENGRGNFPPRFSGLQFPNYSSELNVNALELDDSALYLCASSLAQWGDSGPREQYFGPGTRLTVT.

The CDR3 coding sequence is TGTGCCAGCAGCCAAGCTCGGGTCGAGCAGTTCTTC. Protein product: CASSQARVEQFF. The V gene is TRBV3-1, the J gene TRBJ2-1; D is unresolved. Germline CDR1 is LGHDT and CDR2 is YNNKEL (reference sequence). Trimming took 1 base from V and 10 from J, leaving 8 bases between them. The CDR3 is made up of 12 amino acids.

J is TRBJ2-5 and V is TRBV7-2; 7 bases agree with TRBD1. The germline V gene encodes CDR1 SGHTA and CDR2 FQGNSA. The CDR3 contains 16 residues. J was trimmed by 3 bases and V by 2 bases; bases with no gene match: 9. The CDR3 nucleotides are TGTGCCAGCAGCTTACTGGGCGGCAGGGGGAAAGAGACCCAGTACTTC. This sequence encodes CASSLLGGRGKETQYF.

A note on this clonotype: The junction and the germline gene differ at one end; a read error may be behind it. The chain couples TRBV5-1 to TRBJ2-5, with D tentatively TRBD2 (5 bases). CDR3 length: 16 residues. Germline values: CDR1 SGHRS, CDR2 YFSETQ. The CDR3 is CAGSLGVGPPLETQYF. The CDR3 DNA follows: TGCGCCGGCAGCTTGGGAGTAGGACCCCCGTTAGAGACCCAGTACTTC.

This clonotype has more than one count but fewer than ten. The chain is built from TRBV9 and TRBJ2-1; 8 bases fit TRBD1. J gave up 4 bases and V 0 bases, and 3 bases lay outside the gene matches. The germline V gene encodes CDR1 SGDLS and CDR2 YYNGEE. The CDR3 runs 15 residues. The CDR3 nucleotides are TGTGCCAGCAGCGTAGACAGGGGGGCGTACAATGAGCAGTTCTTC. It encodes CASSVDRGAYNEQFF.

This clonotype was recorded a few times. This chain joins TRBV18 and TRBJ2-5, with no clear D. Deletions cut 3 bases from V and 5 bases from J, with 7 bases between. Germline V gives CDR1 KGHSH, CDR2 LQKENI. The CDR3 length is 12 residues. The CDR3 DNA reads TGTGCCAGCTCACCCCAGTCGGAGACCCAGTACTTC. It specifies CASSPQSETQYF.

The rearrangement links TRBV7-8 to TRBJ2-5; tentatively, D is TRBD1 (5 bases). The germline V and J ends were trimmed by 1 base and 11 bases, with 20 bases remaining between them. Germline-derived CDR1 and CDR2 are SGHVS and FQNEAQ. The CDR3 sequence is 15 residues long. Here the CDR3 DNA reads TGTGCCAGCAGCTTAGTGGGTACAGGTAACAATGAGCAGTACTTC. Its translation: CASSLVGTGNNEQYF.

On this clonotype: Mismatch with germline at one junction end may stem from a read error. V gene TRBV10-3 combines with J gene TRBJ2-7, with 11 bases lining up with TRBD1. Germline V gene sequence: CDR1 ENHRY, CDR2 SYGVKD. The CDR3 consists of 14 residues. The CDR3 region is CAISGTGGSNEQYF. CDR3 sequence (DNA): TGTGCCATCAGTGGGACAGGGGGCTCCAACGAGCAGTACTTC.

This clonotype was recorded a few times. The chain has TRBV20-1 and TRBJ1-1; 11 bases align to TRBD1. The CDR3 consists of 15 residues. CDR1 DFQATT and CDR2 SNEGSKA come from the germline V gene (reference sequence). The CDR3 DNA sequence: TGCGGATTCCCCTGGGGACAGGGGGTAGGAACTGAAGCTTTCTTT. Its translation is CGFPWGQGVGTEAFF.